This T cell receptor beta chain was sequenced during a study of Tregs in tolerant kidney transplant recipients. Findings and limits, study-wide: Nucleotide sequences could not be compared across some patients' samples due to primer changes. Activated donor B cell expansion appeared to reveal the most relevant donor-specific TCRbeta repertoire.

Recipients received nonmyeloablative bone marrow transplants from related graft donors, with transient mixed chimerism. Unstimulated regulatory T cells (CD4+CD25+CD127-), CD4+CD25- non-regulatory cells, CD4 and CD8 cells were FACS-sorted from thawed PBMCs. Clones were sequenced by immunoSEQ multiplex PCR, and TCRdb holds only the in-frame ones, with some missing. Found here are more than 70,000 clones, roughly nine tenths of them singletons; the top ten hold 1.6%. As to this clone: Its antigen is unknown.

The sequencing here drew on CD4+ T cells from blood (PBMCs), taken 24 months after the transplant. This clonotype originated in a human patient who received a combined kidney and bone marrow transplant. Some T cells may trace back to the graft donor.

The CDR3 here is CASSLVGSGSSYEQYF. The DNA for the CDR3 is TGTGCCAGCAGCTTAGTAGGTTCGGGGAGCTCCTACGAGCAGTACTTC. This chain uses TRBV7-2 with TRBJ2-7, with a weak D call TRBD2 (5 bases). Trimming left V 1 base short and J 0 bases short, with 13 bases between. The germline V gene encodes CDR1 SGHTA and CDR2 FQGNSA. This CDR3 has 16 amino acids.